The 22 T cell receptor beta chains below come from one sample, sequenced in a study of T cells in Graves' hyperthyroidism and ophthalmopathy. Authors of the study amplified TCR beta CDR3 regions from RNA transcripts. An initial round of RT-PCR targeting the TCR CDR3 relied on the HTBI primer set. Each CDR3 protein gets one entry after TCRdb re-called the multiplex PCR reads with MiXCR. The sample includes 500,000 to 600,000 distinct CDR3 sequences, 40% to 50% of them seen just once. Sequenced sample: peripheral blood or thyroid tissue (not recorded which). These receptors all stem from an adult woman with Graves' disease, either hyperthyroidism or ophthalmopathy (not recorded which).

This clonotype was detected a few times. The chain is built from TRBV18 and TRBJ1-6; a weak D match, TRBD1 (5 bases). The CDR3 is 14 amino acids. CDR1 is KGHSH, CDR2 LQKENI, per germline. V lost 2 bases and J 5 bases, leaving 7 bases between the germline ends. The DNA of the CDR3 is TGTGCCAGCTCACCAAAAGGGGATAATTCACCCCTCCACTTT. It codes for CASSPKGDNSPLHF.

This clonotype was counted ten times or more. The chain links TRBV9 to TRBJ2-7, with D hard to call. Per the germline V gene, CDR1 is SGDLS and CDR2 is YYNGEE. The CDR3 consists of 14 residues. V was clipped by 0 bases and J by 3 bases, with 10 bases between them. The CDR3 sequence: CASSVVWDSYEQYF. CDR3 nucleotides: TGTGCCAGCAGCGTAGTCTGGGATAGCTACGAGCAGTACTTC.

The chain couples TRBV3-1 to TRBJ1-4, with a tentative D call TRBD1 (6 bases). Germline CDR1 is LGHDT and CDR2 is YNNKEL (reference sequence). The CDR3 runs to 15 residues. The V and J ends lost 0 bases and 7 bases respectively, with 12 bases between them. CDR3 in amino acids: CASSQDGGPGEKLFF. DNA of the CDR3: TGTGCCAGCAGCCAAGATGGGGGGCCAGGTGAAAAACTGTTTTTT.

The chain combines TRBV20-1 with TRBJ1-1; a weak D match, TRBD1 (5 bases). In germline, CDR1 is DFQATT, CDR2 SNEGSKA (reference sequence). Trimming took 6 bases from V and 1 from J, leaving 12 bases between them. CDR3 size: 13 residues. CDR3 in DNA: TGCAGTGCAAAGGGGCTCTCGAACACTGAAGCTTTCTTT. Its protein product is CSAKGLSNTEAFF.

This chain joins TRBV4-2 and TRBJ2-7; the D is unclear. The DNA end lines up better with TRBJ2-5; the J call may be wrong. The CDR3 consists of 12 residues. The germline V gene encodes CDR1 LGHNA and CDR2 YNFKEQ. The CDR3 region has the DNA TGTGCCAGCAGCCCCGCATGGGAGACCCAGTACTTC. This sequence encodes CASSPAWETQYF.

There are many counts of this clonotype. V gene TRBV9 combines with J gene TRBJ1-2; no firm D call. The CDR3 consists of 14 residues. V was clipped by 0 bases and J by 6 bases, with 12 bases between them. Germline loops: CDR1 SGDLS, CDR2 YYNGEE. The CDR3 DNA is TGTGCCAGCAGCGTAGTTCCATCCCCGGATGGCTACACCTTC. This encodes CASSVVPSPDGYTF.

This clonotype was seen a handful of times. The chain uses TRBV18 and TRBJ2-5; D gene uncertain. Looked up from germline, CDR1 is KGHSH and CDR2 is LQKENI. The CDR3 length is 12 residues. Trimming left V 1 base short and J 2 bases short, with 2 bases between. In nucleotides, the CDR3 is TGTGCCAGCTCACCACGGCAAGAGACCCAGTACTTC. It yields the protein CASSPRQETQYF.

For this clonotype: An end of the junction differs from the germline gene, which may be a read error. The chain joins TRBV7-2 to TRBJ2-2; D unclear. The germline CDR1 and CDR2 sequences are SGHTA and FQGNSA. CDR3 length: 16 residues. The CDR3 region has the DNA TGCGCCAGCAGCCAAGGTGTCCCCGCGAACACCGGGGAGCTGTTTTTT. The encoded protein is CASSQGVPANTGELFF.

This clonotype has a handful of counts. The rearrangement links TRBV7-9 to TRBJ1-6, with D perhaps matching TRBD1 (6 bases). The CDR3 sequence is 12 residues long. Germline CDR1 reads SEHNR; CDR2 reads FQNEAQ (reference sequence). The V end lost 5 bases, the J end lost 11 bases, and 10 bases lay between the germline ends. CDR3 in amino acids: CASSLQGAPLHF. The DNA for the CDR3 is TGTGCCAGCAGCCTACAGGGCGCACCCCTCCACTTT.

As to this clonotype: This may be a read error: a much more frequent sequence differs by one nucleotide. The genes are TRBV20-1 and TRBJ2-7; the D is unclear. Germline assignment: CDR1 DFQATT and CDR2 SNEGSKA (reference sequence). This CDR3 has 14 amino acids. The V gene lost 4 bases and the J gene lost 0 bases, with 13 bases spanning the gap. DNA for the CDR3: TGCAGTGCTATAGATTATGGTACCTCCTACGAGCAGTACTTC. Protein product: CSAIDYGTSYEQYF.

This clonotype has just a few counts. The V and J genes are TRBV7-9 and TRBJ2-7, with 9 positions matching TRBD2. V shed 6 bases and J 4 bases; nucleotides not matched to a gene: 16. The CDR3 totals 17 residues. The germline gives CDR1 SEHNR, CDR2 FQNEAQ (reference sequence). CDR3 protein: CASSSSYLSGRKYEQYF. DNA of the CDR3: TGTGCCAGCAGTTCCTCCTACCTAAGCGGGAGGAAATACGAGCAGTACTTC.

This clonotype has only a few counts. The chain's CDR3 is CASSALLGYTF. CDR3 DNA sequence: TGTGCCAGCAGCGCACTCCTTGGCTACACCTTC. This chain uses TRBV7-3 with TRBJ1-2; D unclear. The germline gives CDR1 SGHTA, CDR2 FQGTGA. Trimming stripped 5 bases from V and 7 bases from J, with 8 bases between. CDR3 size: 11 residues.

The rearrangement uses TRBV10-1 and TRBJ1-1; a possible D gene is TRBD1 (5 bases). This CDR3 is 15 amino acids long. Trimming cost V 4 bases and J 2 bases, with 14 bases left between them. Germline V gene data show CDR1 as WNHNN and CDR2 as SYGVQD (reference sequence). CDR3 DNA sequence: TGCGCCAGCAGTGCCATGGGACGGCTAAACACTGAAGCTTTCTTT. Translated: CASSAMGRLNTEAFF.

The sample holds a few counts of this clonotype. This chain joins TRBV7-9 and TRBJ2-7, with 11 bases fitting TRBD1. The CDR3 spans 19 residues. CDR1 and CDR2 (germline): SEHNR, FQNEAQ (reference sequence). V was pared by 5 bases and J by 5 bases, with 20 bases of the junction left unmatched. DNA of the CDR3: TGTGCCAGCAGCCACCGGGACAGGGGGTTACCCCACTCGGGGGACGAGCAGTACTTC. This translates into CASSHRDRGLPHSGDEQYF.

This clonotype was detected only once. The chain links TRBV6-2 or TRBV6-3 to TRBJ2-7; 10 bases are a match to TRBD2. The CDR3 consists of 15 residues. Trimming took 7 bases from V and 2 from J; bases not matched to a gene: 8. Looked up from germline, CDR1 is MNHEY and CDR2 is SVGEGT. CDR3 nucleotide sequence: TGTGCCAGCAAGCGGGAGGGCCTCCCTACCTACGAGCAGTACTTC. Translating it yields CASKREGLPTYEQYF.

In this sample, this clonotype turned up a few times. The chain recombines TRBV15 with TRBJ2-7; D not resolved. CDR1 is LNHNV and CDR2 is YYDKDF in the germline V gene (reference sequence). V was clipped by 0 bases and J by 2 bases, with 5 bases between them. This CDR3 is 13 amino acids long. This chain's CDR3 is CATSRDVPYEQYF. CDR3 nucleotide sequence: TGTGCCACCAGCAGAGATGTCCCCTACGAGCAGTACTTC. Using reference TRBV15 and TRBJ2-7 for the parts outside the CDR3, the full variable domain is DAMVIQNPRYQVTQFGKPVTLSCSQTLNHNVMYWYQQKSSQAPKLLFHYYDKDFNNEADTPDNFQSRRPNTSFCFLDIRSPGLGDTAMYLCATSRDVPYEQYFGPGTRLTVT.

The sample holds one count of this clonotype. The gene calls are TRBV19 and TRBJ1-4; unclear D gene. Matching the DNA end better, TRBJ2-2 makes the J call doubtful. Per the germline V gene, CDR1 is LNHDA and CDR2 is SQIVND (reference sequence). The length of the CDR3 is 16 residues. CDR3 sequence (DNA): TGTGCCAGTAGTATTCTTCCCACCATCTTGGGCGGGGAGCTGTTTTTT. It is translated as CASSILPTILGGELFF.

The chain is built from TRBV10-1 and TRBJ1-1; unclear D gene. The CDR3 runs to 12 residues. Per the germline V gene, CDR1 is WNHNN and CDR2 is SYGVQD (reference sequence). The V and J ends lost 9 bases and 6 bases respectively, with 14 bases between them. The CDR3 region is CASAGWLSEAFF. The CDR3 nucleotides read TGCGCCAGTGCAGGCTGGCTCTCTGAAGCTTTCTTT.

This chain joins TRBV5-4 and TRBJ2-7; 9 positions agree with TRBD1. Germline trimming cut 3 bases from V and 7 bases from J; bases unmatched to any gene: 11. Germline lookup yields CDR1 SGHNT and CDR2 YYREEE (reference sequence). The CDR3 extends over 15 amino acids. The CDR3 bases are TGTGCCAGCAGCTCAACACCCCGGGACAGGGAGGAGCAGTACTTC. Translated, it gives CASSSTPRDREEQYF. Combining the CDR3 with reference TRBV5-4 and TRBJ2-7 gives the whole variable domain ETGVTQSPTHLIKTRGQQVTLRCSSQSGHNTVSWYQQALGQGPQFIFQYYREEENGRGNFPPRFSGLQFPNYSSELNVNALELDDSALYLCASSSTPRDREEQYFGPGTRLTVT.

The chain recombines TRBV19 with TRBJ1-6; 7 nucleotides match TRBD1. This CDR3 is built from 12 residues. V gave up 9 bases and J gave up 6 bases; unmatched junction bases: 2. Germline V gene lookup returns CDR1 LNHDA and CDR2 SQIVND (reference sequence). CDR3 nucleotide sequence: TGTGCCAGCCGACAGGGTAATTCACCCCTCCACTTT. Translated, it gives CASRQGNSPLHF.

The chain recombines TRBV7-9 with TRBJ2-1, with D tentatively TRBD2 (6 bases). The germline V gene has CDR1 SEHNR and CDR2 FQNEAQ (reference sequence). V lost 4 bases, J lost 1 base, and 11 bases lay in between. This CDR3 spans 15 amino acids. The CDR3, as DNA: TGTGCCAGCAGCTACCTAGCGCGGTCCTACAATGAGCAGTTCTTC. Translation: CASSYLARSYNEQFF.

The CDR3 reads CASSPAGGQTQHF. In DNA, the CDR3 is TGTGCCAGCAGCCCGGCGGGGGGGCAGACCCAGCATTTT. The chain is built from TRBV7-6 and TRBJ1-5, with D possibly matching TRBD1 (6 bases). The CDR3 runs to 13 residues. V lost 5 bases, J lost 11 bases, and 16 bases lay in between. Germline CDR1 SGHVS, CDR2 FNYEAQ.